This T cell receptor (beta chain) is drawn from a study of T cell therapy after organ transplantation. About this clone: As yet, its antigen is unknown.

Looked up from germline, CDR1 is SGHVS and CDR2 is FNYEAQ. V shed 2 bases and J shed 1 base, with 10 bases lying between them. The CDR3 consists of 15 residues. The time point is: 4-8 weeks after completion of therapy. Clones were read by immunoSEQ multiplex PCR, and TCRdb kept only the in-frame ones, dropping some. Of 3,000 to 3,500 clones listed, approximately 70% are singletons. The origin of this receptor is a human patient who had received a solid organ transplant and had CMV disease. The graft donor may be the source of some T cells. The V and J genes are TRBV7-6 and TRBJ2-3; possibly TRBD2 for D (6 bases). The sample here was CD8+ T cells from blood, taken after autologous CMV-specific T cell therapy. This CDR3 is CASSLITGGTDTQYF. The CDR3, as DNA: TGTGCCAGCAGCTTAATAACGGGGGGCACAGATACGCAGTATTTT.